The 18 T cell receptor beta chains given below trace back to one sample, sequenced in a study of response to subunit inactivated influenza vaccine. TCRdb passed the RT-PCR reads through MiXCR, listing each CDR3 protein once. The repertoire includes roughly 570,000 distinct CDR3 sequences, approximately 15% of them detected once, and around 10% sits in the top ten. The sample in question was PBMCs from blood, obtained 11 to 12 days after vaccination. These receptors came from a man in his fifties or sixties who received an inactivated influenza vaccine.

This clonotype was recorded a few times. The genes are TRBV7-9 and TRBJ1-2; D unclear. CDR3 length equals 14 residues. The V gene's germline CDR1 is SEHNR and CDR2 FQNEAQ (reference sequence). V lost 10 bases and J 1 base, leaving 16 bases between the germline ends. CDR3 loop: CATLDGGFNYGYTF. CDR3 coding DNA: TGTGCCACACTGGACGGCGGTTTTAACTATGGCTACACCTTC.

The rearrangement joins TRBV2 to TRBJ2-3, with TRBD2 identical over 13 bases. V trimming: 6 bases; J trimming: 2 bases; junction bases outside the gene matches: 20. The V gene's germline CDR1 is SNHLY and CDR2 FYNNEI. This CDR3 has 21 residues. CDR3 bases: TGTGCCAGCAGCATGCAGGGGGCCGGACTAGCGGGAGATGGGGACACAGATACGCAGTATTTT. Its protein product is CASSMQGAGLAGDGDTDTQYF.

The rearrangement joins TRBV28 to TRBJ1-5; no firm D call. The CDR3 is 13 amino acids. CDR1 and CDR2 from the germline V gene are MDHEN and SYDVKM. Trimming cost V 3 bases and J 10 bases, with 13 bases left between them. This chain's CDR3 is CASSLGLRGPQHF. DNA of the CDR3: TGTGCCAGCAGTTTGGGGTTGCGGGGACCCCAGCATTTT.

DNA of the CDR3: TGCGCCAGCAGCTTGTCTAGCGGGAGGGAGATCTACAATGAGCAGTTCTTC. Translation: CASSLSSGREIYNEQFF. The genes are TRBV5-1 and TRBJ2-1; TRBD2 aligns across 12 bases. The CDR3 loop spans 17 amino acids. In germline, CDR1 is SGHRS, CDR2 YFSETQ. The J segment lost 3 bases and the V segment lost 1 base, leaving 5 bases of the junction unmatched.

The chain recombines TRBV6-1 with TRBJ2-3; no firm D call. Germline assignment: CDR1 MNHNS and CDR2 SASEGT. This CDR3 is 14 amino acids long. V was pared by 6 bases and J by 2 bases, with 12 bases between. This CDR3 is CASRSGAYTDTQYF. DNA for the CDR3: TGTGCCAGCAGAAGTGGAGCGTACACAGATACGCAGTATTTT.

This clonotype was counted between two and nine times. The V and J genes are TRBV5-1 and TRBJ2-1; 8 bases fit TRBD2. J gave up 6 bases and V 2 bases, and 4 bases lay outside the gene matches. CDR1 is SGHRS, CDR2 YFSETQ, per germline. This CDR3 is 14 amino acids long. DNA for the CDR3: TGCGCCAGCAGCTTTGGGACTAGAGGCAATGAGCAGTTCTTC. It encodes CASSFGTRGNEQFF.

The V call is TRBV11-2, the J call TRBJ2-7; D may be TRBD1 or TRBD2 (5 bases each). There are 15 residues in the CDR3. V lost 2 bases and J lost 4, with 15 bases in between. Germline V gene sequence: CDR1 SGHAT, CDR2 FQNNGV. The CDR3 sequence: CASSLSQGSGYEQYF. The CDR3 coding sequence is TGTGCCAGCAGCTTAAGTCAGGGCAGCGGTTACGAGCAGTACTTC.

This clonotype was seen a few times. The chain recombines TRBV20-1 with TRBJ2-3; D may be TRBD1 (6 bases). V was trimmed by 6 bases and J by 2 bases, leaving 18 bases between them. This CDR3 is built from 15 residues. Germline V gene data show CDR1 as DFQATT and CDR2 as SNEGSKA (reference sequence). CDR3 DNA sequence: TGCAGTGCGGGGGACACGGAGAAAGCCACAGATACGCAGTATTTT. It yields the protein CSAGDTEKATDTQYF.

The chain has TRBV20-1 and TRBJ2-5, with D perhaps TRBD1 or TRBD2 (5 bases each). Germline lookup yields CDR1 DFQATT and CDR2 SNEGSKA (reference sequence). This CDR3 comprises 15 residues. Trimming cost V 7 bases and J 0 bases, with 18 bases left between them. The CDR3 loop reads CSVGTGRADQETQYF. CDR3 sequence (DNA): TGCAGTGTTGGGACGGGCAGGGCCGACCAAGAGACCCAGTACTTC.

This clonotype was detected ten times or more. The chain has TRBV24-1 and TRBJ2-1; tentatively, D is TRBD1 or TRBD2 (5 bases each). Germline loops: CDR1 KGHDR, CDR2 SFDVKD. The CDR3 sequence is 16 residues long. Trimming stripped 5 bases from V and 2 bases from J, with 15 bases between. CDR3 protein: CATSGGEILTYNEQFF. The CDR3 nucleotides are TGTGCCACCAGTGGAGGGGAAATCCTGACCTACAATGAGCAGTTCTTC.

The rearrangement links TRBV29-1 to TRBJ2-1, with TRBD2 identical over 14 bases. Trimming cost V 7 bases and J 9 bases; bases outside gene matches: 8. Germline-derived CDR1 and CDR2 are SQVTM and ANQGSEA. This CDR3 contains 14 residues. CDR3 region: CSGDSGTSGSEQFF. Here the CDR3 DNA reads TGCAGCGGGGATTCCGGGACTAGCGGGAGTGAGCAGTTCTTC.

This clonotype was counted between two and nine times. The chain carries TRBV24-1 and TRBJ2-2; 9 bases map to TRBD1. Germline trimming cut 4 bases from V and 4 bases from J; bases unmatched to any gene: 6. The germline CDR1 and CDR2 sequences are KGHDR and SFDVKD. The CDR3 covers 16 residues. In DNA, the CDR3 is TGTGCCACCAGTGAGTCCGGGACAGGGTTCACCGGGGAGCTGTTTTTT. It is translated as CATSESGTGFTGELFF.

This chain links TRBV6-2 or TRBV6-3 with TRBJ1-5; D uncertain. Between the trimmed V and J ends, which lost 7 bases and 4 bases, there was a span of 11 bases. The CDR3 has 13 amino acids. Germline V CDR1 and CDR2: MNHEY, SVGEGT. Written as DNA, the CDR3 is TGTGCCAGCATTCAGAGCAAAAATCAGCCCCAGCATTTT. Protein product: CASIQSKNQPQHF.

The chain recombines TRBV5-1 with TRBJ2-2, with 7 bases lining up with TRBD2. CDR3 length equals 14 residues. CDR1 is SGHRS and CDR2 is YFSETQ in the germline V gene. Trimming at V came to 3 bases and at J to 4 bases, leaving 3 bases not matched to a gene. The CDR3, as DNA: TGCGCCAGCAGCTGGCGGGGGACCACCGGGGAGCTGTTTTTT. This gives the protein CASSWRGTTGELFF.

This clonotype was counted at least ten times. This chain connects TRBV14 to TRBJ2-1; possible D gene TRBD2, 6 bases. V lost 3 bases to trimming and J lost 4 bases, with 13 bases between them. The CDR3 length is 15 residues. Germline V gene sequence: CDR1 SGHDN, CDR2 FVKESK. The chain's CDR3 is CASSHWTTPYNEQFF. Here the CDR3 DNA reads TGTGCCAGCAGCCACTGGACTACCCCATACAATGAGCAGTTCTTC.

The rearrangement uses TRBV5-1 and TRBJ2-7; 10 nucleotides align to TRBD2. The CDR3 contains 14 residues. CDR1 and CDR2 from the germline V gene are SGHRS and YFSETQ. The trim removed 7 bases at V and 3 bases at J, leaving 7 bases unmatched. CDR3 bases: TGCGCCAGCCGCAAACTAGCGGGAAGCTACGAGCAGTACTTC. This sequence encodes CASRKLAGSYEQYF. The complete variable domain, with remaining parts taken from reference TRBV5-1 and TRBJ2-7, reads KAGVTQTPRYLIKTRGQQVTLSCSPISGHRSVSWYQQTPGQGLQFLFEYFSETQRNKGNFPGRFSGRQFSNSRSEMNVSTLELGDSALYLCASRKLAGSYEQYFGPGTRLTVT.

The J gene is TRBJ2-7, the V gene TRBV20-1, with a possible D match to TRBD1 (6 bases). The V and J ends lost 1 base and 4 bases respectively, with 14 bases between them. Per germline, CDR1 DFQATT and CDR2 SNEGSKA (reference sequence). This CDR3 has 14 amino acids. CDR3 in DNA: TGCAGTGCTAGAGTGGGGACAAGGGGGTACGAGCAGTACTTC. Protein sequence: CSARVGTRGYEQYF.

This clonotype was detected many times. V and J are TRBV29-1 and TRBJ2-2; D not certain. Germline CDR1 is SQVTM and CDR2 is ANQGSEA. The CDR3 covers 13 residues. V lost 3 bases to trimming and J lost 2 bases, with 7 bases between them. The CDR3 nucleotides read TGCAGCGTTGAGCAGGCAAACACCGGGGAGCTGTTTTTT. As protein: CSVEQANTGELFF.